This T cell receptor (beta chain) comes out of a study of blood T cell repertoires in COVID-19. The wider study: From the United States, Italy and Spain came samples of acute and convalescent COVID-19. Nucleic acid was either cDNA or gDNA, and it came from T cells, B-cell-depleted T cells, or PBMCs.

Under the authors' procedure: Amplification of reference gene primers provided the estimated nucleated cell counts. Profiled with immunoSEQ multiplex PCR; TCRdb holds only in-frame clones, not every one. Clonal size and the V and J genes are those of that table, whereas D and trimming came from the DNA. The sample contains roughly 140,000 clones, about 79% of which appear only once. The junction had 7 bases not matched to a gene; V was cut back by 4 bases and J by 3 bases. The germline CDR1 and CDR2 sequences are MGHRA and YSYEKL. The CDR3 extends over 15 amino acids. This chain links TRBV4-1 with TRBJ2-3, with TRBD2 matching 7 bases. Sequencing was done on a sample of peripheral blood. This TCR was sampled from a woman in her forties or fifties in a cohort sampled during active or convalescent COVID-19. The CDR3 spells CASSLTSWATDTQYF. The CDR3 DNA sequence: TGCGCCAGCAGCCTGACTAGCTGGGCGACAGATACGCAGTATTTT.